The clone carrying this T cell receptor (beta chain) was seen a handful of times. Antigen: not known. This specimen comes from a study of T cells after yellow fever vaccination. Study-wide results and caveats: CD4 and CD8 compartments shared a small share of clonotypes.

The TCR cDNA carried a universal primer site and UMIs from 5'RACE template switching. MiXCR, applied by TCRdb to the 5' RACE reads, yields one record per CDR3 protein. The table lists more than 350,000 distinct CDR3 sequences, 11% of them singletons. The CDR3 covers 17 residues. J lost 7 bases, V lost 0 bases, and 12 bases had no gene match. CDR1 is LNHNV and CDR2 is YYDKDF in the germline V gene (reference sequence). The source was PBMCs, collected on the day of the first yellow fever vaccination. This sequence was found in a man aged 18 to 29 who received the YFV17D yellow fever vaccine. The V call is TRBV15, the J call TRBJ1-2, with TRBD1 identical over 9 bases. CDR3 sequence reads: CATSRDQVAQGASGYTF. The CDR3 DNA follows: TGTGCCACCAGCAGAGATCAGGTAGCACAGGGGGCCTCTGGCTACACCTTC.